A single sample gave rise to the 14 T cell receptor beta chains below, sequenced in a study of T cell responses to AZD1222 COVID-19 vaccine. The method was immunoSEQ multiplex PCR; TCRdb's version includes in-frame clones alone and lacks a portion of them. Found here are under 150,000 clones, about 91% of them singletons; the top ten hold 9% to 9.5%. Sequences were derived from peripheral blood, sampled 28 days after the second AZD1222 dose. The receptors shown here come from an adult who received the AZD1222 COVID-19 vaccine.

The chain recombines TRBV6-4 with TRBJ2-7, with a weak D call TRBD1 (7 bases). The CDR3 totals 15 residues. Trimming shortened V by 6 bases and J by 4 bases, and 19 bases separated the two germline ends. From germline, CDR1 is MRHNA and CDR2 SNTAGT. CDR3 region: CASSPVGGGGYEQYF. CDR3 DNA sequence: TGTGCCAGCAGCCCCGTCGGAGGGGGCGGTTACGAGCAGTACTTC.

The CDR3 sequence: CASSPTSGAEAEQYV. The CDR3 nucleotides read TGTGCCAGCTCACCAACATCAGGGGCGGAGGCCGAGCAGTACGTC. The chain couples TRBV18 to TRBJ2-7; the D gene is possibly TRBD1 (6 bases). The ends were cut back, 2 bases at V and 6 bases at J, with 17 bases in the middle. Looked up from germline, CDR1 is KGHSH and CDR2 is LQKENI. The CDR3 consists of 15 residues.

The rearrangement links TRBV30 to TRBJ2-3; D is uncertain. Germline CDR1 is GTSNPN and CDR2 is SVGIG (reference sequence). The CDR3 runs 18 residues. Trimming took off 1 base at V and 2 bases at J, with 22 bases between the two ends. The CDR3 nucleotides are TGTGCCTGGAGTGGTATGGGCCCGGTTGGCGGATCCACAGATACGCAGTATTTT. This gives the protein CAWSGMGPVGGSTDTQYF.

The J gene is TRBJ1-1, the V gene TRBV30; D is perhaps TRBD1 (6 bases). The germline V gene encodes CDR1 GTSNPN and CDR2 SVGIG (reference sequence). This CDR3 has 13 amino acids. V was shortened by 3 bases and J by 1 base, with 9 bases between the two germline ends. Written as DNA, the CDR3 is TGTGCCTGGAGGGAACAGGGGAACACTGAAGCTTTCTTT. This codes for CAWREQGNTEAFF.

The V call is TRBV7-2, the J call TRBJ2-1; D possibly matches TRBD1 or TRBD2 (7 bases each). V lost 1 base and J lost 8, with 15 bases in between. The CDR3 consists of 15 residues. In germline, CDR1 is SGHTA, CDR2 FQGNSA. The CDR3 DNA sequence: TGTGCCAGCAGCTTAGGTTCCAGGGGGGGCTATGAGCAGTTCTTC. Translated: CASSLGSRGGYEQFF.

The rearrangement links TRBV11-2 to TRBJ2-1, with 10 bases that match TRBD2. Germline loops: CDR1 SGHAT, CDR2 FQNNGV. CDR3 size: 14 residues. Trimming took 3 bases from V and 8 from J; bases not matched to a gene: 4. The DNA for the CDR3 is TGTGCCAGCAGCTTTGGGACTAGCGTCGATGAGCAGTTCTTC. It codes for CASSFGTSVDEQFF.

This clone was seen a single time. The J gene is TRBJ2-1, the V gene TRBV7-2, with TRBD2 as a possible D gene (6 bases). The length of the CDR3 is 16 residues. The germline V gene encodes CDR1 SGHTA and CDR2 FQGNSA. V was trimmed by 5 bases and J by 0 bases, leaving 14 bases between them. The chain's CDR3 is CASSPLARSSYNEQFF. The CDR3 DNA sequence: TGTGCCAGCAGCCCGCTAGCGAGAAGCTCCTACAATGAGCAGTTCTTC. The complete variable domain, with remaining parts taken from reference TRBV7-2 and TRBJ2-1, reads GAGVSQSPSNKVTEKGKDVELRCDPISGHTALYWYRQSLGQGLEFLIYFQGNSAPDKSGLPSDRFSAERTGGSVSTLTIQRTQQEDSAVYLCASSPLARSSYNEQFFGPGTRLTVL.

The chain uses TRBV5-8 and TRBJ1-1, with 8 bases fitting TRBD1. The CDR3 covers 14 residues. In germline, CDR1 is SGHTS, CDR2 YDEGEE. J lost 0 bases, V lost 6 bases, and 4 bases had no gene match. Here the CDR3 reads CASTTGALNTEAFF. In DNA form, the CDR3 reads TGTGCCAGCACGACAGGGGCCCTGAACACTGAAGCTTTCTTT.

The chain uses TRBV7-6 and TRBJ1-2; possible D gene TRBD1, 6 bases. The V gene's germline CDR1 is SGHVS and CDR2 FNYEAQ. The CDR3 is 13 residues long. The V end lost 1 base, the J end lost 5 bases, and 8 bases lay between the germline ends. The CDR3 reads CASSLEQGYGYTF. CDR3 coding DNA: TGTGCCAGCAGCTTAGAACAGGGATATGGCTACACCTTC. Complete variable domain (other parts from reference TRBV7-6 and TRBJ1-2): GAGVSQSPRYKVTKRGQDVALRCDPISGHVSLYWYRQALGQGPEFLTYFNYEAQQDKSGLPNDRFSAERPEGSISTLTIQRTEQRDSAMYRCASSLEQGYGYTFGSGTRLTVV.

This chain links TRBV5-1 with TRBJ2-2; no definite D call. V lost 0 bases to trimming and J lost 5 bases, with 8 bases between them. The CDR3 has 14 amino acids. Germline values: CDR1 SGHRS, CDR2 YFSETQ. The CDR3 region has the DNA TGCGCCAGCAGCTTGGCCCAAACAACCGGGGAGCTGTTTTTT. Its protein product is CASSLAQTTGELFF.

This chain connects TRBV29-1 to TRBJ2-1; D gene unclear. Looked up from germline, CDR1 is SQVTM and CDR2 is ANQGSEA. V was clipped by 6 bases and J by 1 base, with 10 bases between them. The CDR3 consists of 13 residues. Written as DNA, the CDR3 is TGCAGCGTGACGGGTATGTCCTACAATGAGCAGTTCTTC. Encoded protein: CSVTGMSYNEQFF.

The V gene is TRBV19, the J gene TRBJ1-1; perhaps TRBD1 as D (5 bases). This CDR3 comprises 17 residues. V lost 4 bases to trimming and J lost 3 bases, with 21 bases between them. Per germline, CDR1 LNHDA and CDR2 SQIVND (reference sequence). This CDR3 is CASSKWGYAGGDTEAFF. Here the CDR3 DNA reads TGTGCCAGTAGTAAATGGGGCTACGCTGGGGGTGACACTGAAGCTTTCTTT.

The chain recombines TRBV7-9 with TRBJ2-1; D might be TRBD1 or TRBD2, each matching 6 bases. The germline V and J ends were trimmed by 1 base and 7 bases, with 14 bases remaining between them. Germline CDR1 and CDR2: SEHNR and FQNEAQ (reference sequence). There are 15 residues in the CDR3. The CDR3 loop is CASSLVPGAKNEQFF. The CDR3 bases are TGTGCCAGCAGCTTAGTCCCGGGGGCAAAGAATGAGCAGTTCTTC.

The V gene is TRBV18, the J gene TRBJ1-3; 8 bases are a match to TRBD1. Per germline, CDR1 KGHSH and CDR2 LQKENI. The CDR3 spans 15 residues. V lost 3 bases to trimming and J lost 2 bases; unmatched junction nucleotides: 3. This CDR3 is CASSPTGEAGNTIYF. In DNA form, the CDR3 reads TGTGCCAGCTCACCGACAGGGGAAGCTGGAAACACCATATATTTT.